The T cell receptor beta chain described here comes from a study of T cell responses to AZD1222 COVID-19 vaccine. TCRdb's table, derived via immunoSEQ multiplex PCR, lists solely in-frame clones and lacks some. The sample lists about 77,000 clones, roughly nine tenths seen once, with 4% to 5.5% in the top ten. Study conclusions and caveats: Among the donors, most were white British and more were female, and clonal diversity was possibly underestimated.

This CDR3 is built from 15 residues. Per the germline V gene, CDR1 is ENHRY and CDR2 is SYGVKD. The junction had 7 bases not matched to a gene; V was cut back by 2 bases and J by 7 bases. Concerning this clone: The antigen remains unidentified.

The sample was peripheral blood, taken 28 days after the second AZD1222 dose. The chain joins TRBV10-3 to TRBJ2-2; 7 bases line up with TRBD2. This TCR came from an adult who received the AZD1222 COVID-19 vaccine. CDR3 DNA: TGTGCCATCAGTGAGACGGCGGGAGAGGGCGGGGAGCTGTTTTTT. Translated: CAISETAGEGGELFF.